A single sample gave rise to the 20 T cell receptor beta chains below, sequenced in a study of blood T cell repertoires in COVID-19. Some clones are missing from TCRdb's copy, which holds only in-frame ones; the method was immunoSEQ multiplex PCR. The data contain under 75,000 clones, approximately 86% of them singletons. Sequencing input: peripheral blood. These receptors all stem from a woman aged 80 or older with active COVID-19.

A single count supports this clone. This chain links TRBV21-1 with TRBJ2-1; no check of the table's D call, TRBD2, against the DNA was made. TRBV21-1 constitutes a pseudogene. CDR3 length equals 18 residues. CDR3 region: CASSKRGSSGNSYNEQFF. The CDR3, as DNA: TGTGCCAGCAGCAAAAGGGGGTCTAGCGGTAATTCCTACAATGAGCAGTTCTTC.

The chain combines TRBV6-2 or TRBV6-3 with TRBJ1-6; TRBD1 matches 7 bases. The trim removed 6 bases at V and 8 bases at J, leaving 10 bases unmatched. Germline V gene sequence: CDR1 MNHEY, CDR2 SVGEGT. This CDR3 spans 15 amino acids. DNA of the CDR3: TGTGCCAGCAGCGACCGGACAGGTTTTTATTCACCCCTCCACTTT. Encoded protein: CASSDRTGFYSPLHF.

The chain links TRBV5-4 to TRBJ1-1, with D perhaps TRBD1 (6 bases). Germline lookup yields CDR1 SGHNT and CDR2 YYREEE (reference sequence). The length of the CDR3 is 14 residues. Trimming took 4 bases from V and 1 from J, leaving 11 bases between them. CDR3 amino acids: CASSPGTPNTEAFF. The CDR3 DNA is TGTGCCAGCAGCCCCGGGACACCGAACACTGAAGCTTTCTTT. Full variable domain (outside the CDR3, taken from reference TRBV5-4 and TRBJ1-1): ETGVTQSPTHLIKTRGQQVTLRCSSQSGHNTVSWYQQALGQGPQFIFQYYREEENGRGNFPPRFSGLQFPNYSSELNVNALELDDSALYLCASSPGTPNTEAFFGQGTRLTVV.

The table lists this clone with a few counts. The chain combines TRBV7-9 with TRBJ2-7; D gene unclear. CDR1 and CDR2 (germline): SEHNR, FQNEAQ (reference sequence). Trimming left V 7 bases short and J 3 bases short, with 13 bases between. This CDR3 comprises 13 residues. CDR3 coding DNA: TGTGCCAGCACCGGGCCTCCTCTCTACGAGCAGTACTTC. Translating it yields CASTGPPLYEQYF.

The chain recombines TRBV19 with TRBJ1-2, with TRBD1 identical over 8 bases. CDR1 is LNHDA and CDR2 is SQIVND in the germline V gene (reference sequence). Trimming at V came to 6 bases and at J to 9 bases, leaving 9 bases not matched to a gene. The CDR3 length is 13 residues. In DNA form, the CDR3 reads TGTGCCAGTAGCCCTACAGGGGGGATACGCTACACCTTC. This gives the protein CASSPTGGIRYTF.

This chain connects TRBV6-5 to TRBJ2-7, with 9 bases identical to TRBD2. This CDR3 is 15 amino acids long. The germline CDR1 and CDR2 sequences are MNHEY and SVGAGI. V was pared by 6 bases and J by 4 bases, with 10 bases of the junction left unmatched. The CDR3, as DNA: TGTGCCAGCAGACGACTAGCGGACTCTTTTTACGAGCAGTACTTC. It is translated as CASRRLADSFYEQYF.

In its sample, this clone was seen a few times. The V gene is TRBV3-1 (or the pseudogene TRBV3-2), the J gene TRBJ2-1; 8 nucleotides agree with TRBD2. V lost 4 bases, J lost 7 bases, and 12 bases stayed unmatched. The CDR3 extends over 16 amino acids. Germline loops: CDR1 LGHDT, CDR2 YNNKEL (reference sequence). CDR3 nucleotide sequence: TGTGCCAGCAGCCCGCATCCGGGGGGGTTTGGGAATGAGCAGTTCTTC. Translating gives CASSPHPGGFGNEQFF.

The chain recombines TRBV28 with TRBJ1-1, with no clear D. This CDR3 is 15 amino acids long. From germline, CDR1 is MDHEN and CDR2 SYDVKM. The V end lost 1 base, the J end lost 1 base, and 10 bases lay between the germline ends. For the CDR3, the DNA is TGTGCCAGCAGTTTATTCCGGGTGCCGAACACTGAAGCTTTCTTT. This encodes CASSLFRVPNTEAFF.

This chain joins TRBV10-3 and TRBJ2-7; 11 bases map to TRBD1. V lost 3 bases and J lost 1; bases outside the gene matches: 5. In germline, CDR1 is ENHRY, CDR2 SYGVKD. The CDR3 runs 16 residues. The CDR3 nucleotides read TGTGCCATCAGTGATCCCGGGACAGGGGGATCCTACGAGCAGTACTTC. This encodes CAISDPGTGGSYEQYF.

V and J are TRBV20-1 and TRBJ2-7; possible D gene TRBD1, 6 bases. V lost 5 bases and J 4 bases, leaving 9 bases between the germline ends. The length of the CDR3 is 11 residues. CDR1 and CDR2 (germline): DFQATT, SNEGSKA (reference sequence). The CDR3 here is CSASDRYEQYF. In DNA, the CDR3 is TGCAGTGCTTCGGACAGATACGAGCAGTACTTC.

The chain combines TRBV5-1 with TRBJ1-4; the D is unclear. CDR1 and CDR2 from the germline V gene are SGHRS and YFSETQ. Trimming pared 2 bases from V and 0 bases from J, leaving 8 bases between. The CDR3 runs to 15 residues. The CDR3 loop is CASSFETATNEKLFF. CDR3 in DNA: TGCGCCAGCAGCTTTGAAACAGCAACTAATGAAAAACTGTTTTTT.

This chain joins TRBV6-6 and TRBJ2-7; D unresolved. The CDR3 sequence is 14 residues long. V lost 0 bases to trimming and J lost 3 bases, with 9 bases between them. Germline V gene sequence: CDR1 MNHNY, CDR2 SVGAGI (reference sequence). In nucleotides, the CDR3 is TGTGCCAGCAGTTACTCGGGCCTCCTCTACGAGCAGTACTTC. Its translation: CASSYSGLLYEQYF.

The chain combines TRBV3-1 (or the pseudogene TRBV3-2) with TRBJ2-5, with D maybe TRBD2 (5 bases). Trimming cost V 0 bases and J 7 bases, with 12 bases left between them. The CDR3 loop spans 14 amino acids. Germline-derived CDR1 and CDR2 are LGHDT and YNNKEL (reference sequence). This CDR3 reads CASSQDQTRGTQYF. Here the CDR3 DNA reads TGTGCCAGCAGCCAAGATCAGACACGGGGGACCCAGTACTTC.

This clone came up many times. This chain connects TRBV27 to TRBJ2-1; 9 positions agree with TRBD2. The CDR3 has 13 residues. Germline loops: CDR1 MNHEY, CDR2 SMNVEV (reference sequence). Trimming cost V 6 bases and J 6 bases; bases outside gene matches: 3. CDR3 nucleotide sequence: TGTGCCAGCAGCCCGACTAGCGGCAATGAGCAGTTCTTC. Translated: CASSPTSGNEQFF.

This chain links TRBV9 with TRBJ1-6, with no clear D. V gave up 3 bases and J gave up 8 bases, with 9 bases separating them. This CDR3 comprises 13 residues. Germline V gives CDR1 SGDLS, CDR2 YYNGEE. DNA of the CDR3: TGTGCCAGCAGCGCGGCGGTTTATTCACCCCTCCACTTT. This codes for CASSAAVYSPLHF.

The chain carries TRBV7-2 and TRBJ1-1, with 7 bases that match TRBD1. With 4 bases clipped from V and 5 bases from J, the junction kept 4 bases outside the gene matches. The CDR3 runs 13 residues. Germline values: CDR1 SGHTA, CDR2 FQGNSA. The CDR3 sequence is CASSYRGRTEAFF. The CDR3 region has the DNA TGTGCCAGCAGCTACAGGGGTAGGACTGAAGCTTTCTTT. The entire variable domain, with the rest obtained from reference TRBV7-2 and TRBJ1-1, is as follows: GAGVSQSPSNKVTEKGKDVELRCDPISGHTALYWYRQSLGQGLEFLIYFQGNSAPDKSGLPSDRFSAERTGGSVSTLTIQRTQQEDSAVYLCASSYRGRTEAFFGQGTRLTVV.

V and J are TRBV24-1 and TRBJ2-5; a weak D match, TRBD2 (6 bases). V was pared by 3 bases and J by 5 bases, with 15 bases between. The CDR3 is 15 amino acids. The germline V gene has CDR1 KGHDR and CDR2 SFDVKD. CDR3 loop: CATSDPRAGRETQYF. The CDR3 bases are TGTGCCACCAGTGATCCCAGGGCAGGGAGGGAGACCCAGTACTTC.

The chain combines TRBV19 with TRBJ1-3; 7 bases match TRBD1. Trimming cost V 7 bases and J 0 bases; bases outside gene matches: 6. CDR1 is LNHDA and CDR2 is SQIVND in the germline V gene (reference sequence). The CDR3 extends over 15 amino acids. Here the CDR3 DNA reads TGTGCCAGTACTTATGGGGACAGCTCTGGAAACACCATATATTTT. This gives the protein CASTYGDSSGNTIYF.

The chain has TRBV15 and TRBJ2-1; 11 nucleotides align to TRBD2. Germline lookup yields CDR1 LNHNV and CDR2 YYDKDF (reference sequence). Trimming cost V 0 bases and J 5 bases; bases outside gene matches: 6. The CDR3 length is 17 residues. The CDR3 is CATSRDLRLAGNNEQFF. CDR3 nucleotides: TGTGCCACCAGCAGAGATCTTAGACTAGCGGGGAACAATGAGCAGTTCTTC. The full variable domain, completed using reference TRBV15 and TRBJ2-1, is DAMVIQNPRYQVTQFGKPVTLSCSQTLNHNVMYWYQQKSSQAPKLLFHYYDKDFNNEADTPDNFQSRRPNTSFCFLDIRSPGLGDTAMYLCATSRDLRLAGNNEQFFGPGTRLTVL.

The chain uses TRBV11-2 and TRBJ2-7; 7 positions match TRBD1. J gave up 2 bases and V 6 bases, and 10 bases lay outside the gene matches. CDR1 and CDR2 from the germline V gene are SGHAT and FQNNGV. This CDR3 has 15 residues. The CDR3 bases are TGTGCCAGCAGTACCACCGGACAGGACACCTACGAGCAGTACTTC. Translating gives CASSTTGQDTYEQYF.